This T cell receptor beta chain was identified in a study of CD8+ T cells in alopecia areata. Investigators sorted PBMCs to obtain both CD4+ and CD8+ T cells. Points on this clone: The antigen is unknown.

Reverse transcription of extracted RNA yielded cDNA, which provided the sequencing template. Measured with immunoSEQ multiplex PCR; TCRdb has only the in-frame clones, and not every one. The sample has about 110,000 clones, around 59% seen once. Whole-study findings and limits: Besides other cells, scalp samples also yield sequences of resident alphabeta T cells from normal skin. Across lesional scalp, and particularly alopecia totalis/universalis, clonality surpassed that of normal scalp.

J was trimmed by 6 bases and V by 0 bases; bases with no gene match: 15. From germline, CDR1 is GTSNPN and CDR2 SVGIG (reference sequence). The CDR3 runs 18 residues. Sequenced sample: CD8+ T cells sorted from blood. This sequence joins TRBV30 and TRBJ2-3, with 10 bases aligning to TRBD2. This clonotype originated in a human donor in good health. CDR3 sequence (DNA): TGTGCCTGGAGTGTGTTGGCTAGCGGGGGTCCTCGGGTGGATACGCAGTATTTT. This encodes CAWSVLASGGPRVDTQYF.